The 4 T cell receptor beta chains given below trace back to one sample, sequenced in a study of T cells in Graves' hyperthyroidism and ophthalmopathy. TCR beta CDR3 region amplification was performed from RNA transcripts. Using the HTBI primer set, a first-round RT-PCR was run on the TCR CDR3. MiXCR, run by TCRdb on the multiplex PCR reads, gives a single entry per CDR3 protein. The table has over 700,000 distinct CDR3 sequences, roughly a sixth seen once; the top ten hold 16%. Source material: blood. The receptors originated from a woman in her forties or fifties with Graves' hyperthyroidism that later progressed to Graves' ophthalmopathy.

This clonotype was observed a handful of times. The chain employs TRBV7-2 and TRBJ2-3; 8 bases are shared with TRBD2. This CDR3 is 16 amino acids long. Losses at the gene ends were 0 bases for V and 4 bases for J; bases not matched to a gene: 6. CDR1 and CDR2 (germline): SGHTA, FQGNSA. The CDR3 DNA follows: TGTGCCAGCAGCTTAGCTGCGGGGGGAAGGGCAGATACGCAGTATTTT. Residues: CASSLAAGGRADTQYF. Looking up the rest from reference TRBV7-2 and TRBJ2-3 gives the full variable domain: GAGVSQSPSNKVTEKGKDVELRCDPISGHTALYWYRQSLGQGLEFLIYFQGNSAPDKSGLPSDRFSAERTGGSVSTLTIQRTQQEDSAVYLCASSLAAGGRADTQYFGPGTRLTVL.

This clonotype was counted between two and nine times. This chain links TRBV6-1 with TRBJ2-5; tentatively, D is TRBD1 or TRBD2 (5 bases each). This CDR3 is built from 15 residues. From germline, CDR1 is MNHNS and CDR2 SASEGT. Trimming shortened V by 0 bases and J by 5 bases, and 13 bases separated the two germline ends. This CDR3 is CASSEAEGPRETQYF. The CDR3 DNA sequence: TGTGCCAGCAGTGAAGCCGAGGGGCCCAGGGAGACCCAGTACTTC.

This clonotype was counted at least ten times. The CDR3 here is CASDPRDTEAFF. The CDR3 coding sequence is TGTGCCAGCGACCCTCGCGACACTGAAGCTTTCTTT. The V call is TRBV7-9, the J call TRBJ1-1; D gene ambiguous. The germline V gene encodes CDR1 SEHNR and CDR2 FQNEAQ (reference sequence). The CDR3 runs 12 residues. The V end lost 8 bases, the J end lost 3 bases, and 10 bases lay between the germline ends.

To note about this clonotype: The germline gene is not matched at one end of the junction; a read error may be the cause. The chain joins TRBV2 to TRBJ2-3; possible D gene TRBD2, 6 bases. Germline V gene data show CDR1 as SNHLY and CDR2 as FYNNEI. The CDR3 is 13 residues long. The CDR3 region is CASSELATDTRYF. Written as DNA, the CDR3 is TGTGCCAGCAGTGAACTAGCGACAGATACGCGGTATTTT.